The 3 T cell receptor beta chains below all came from one sample that was sequenced in a study of shared clonotypes between healthy human individuals. Sequencing was performed with immunoSEQ multiplex PCR; in TCRdb, only in-frame clones are kept and a portion is missing. The data hold roughly 2.5 million clones, with 85% to 95% observed a single time. Material: naive CD4+ T cells sorted from blood. Subset in this sample: CD45RA+ positively selected. The receptors here all came from a man aged 18 to 29 in good health.

CDR3 amino acids: CASSLGGGVEKLFF. The DNA of the CDR3 is TGTGCCAGCAGTCTCGGGGGGGGAGTTGAAAAACTGTTTTTT. V is TRBV6-5 and J is TRBJ1-4, with D possibly TRBD1 on 5 matching bases. The CDR3 runs to 14 residues. From germline, CDR1 is MNHEY and CDR2 SVGAGI. The V end lost 5 bases, the J end lost 7 bases, and 14 bases lay between the germline ends.

The chain is built from TRBV19 and TRBJ2-4, with D perhaps matching TRBD1 or TRBD2 (5 bases each). This CDR3 has 11 residues. V gave up 5 bases and J gave up 12 bases, with 11 bases separating them. Germline lookup yields CDR1 LNHDA and CDR2 SQIVND (reference sequence). The CDR3 DNA reads as TGTGCCAGTAGTGCTCCCGGGACTCAGTACTTC. As protein: CASSAPGTQYF.

The chain has TRBV10-3 and TRBJ1-6, with TRBD1 as a possible D gene (6 bases). CDR1 and CDR2 (germline): ENHRY, SYGVKD. V was pared by 5 bases and J by 7 bases, with 12 bases between. The length of the CDR3 is 14 residues. The DNA of the CDR3 is TGTGCCATCAGTTGGGAGCAGGGGAATTCACCCCTCCACTTT. The encoded protein is CAISWEQGNSPLHF.